This T cell receptor beta chain came from a study of metastatic and nonmetastatic thyroid tumors. This clone was counted ten times or more. V lost 6 bases and J lost 4; bases outside the gene matches: 8. From germline, CDR1 is SNHLY and CDR2 FYNNEI. This CDR3 is 14 amino acids long. All patients reached thyroid surgery having received no treatment beforehand. Using MiXCR, TCRdb re-called clones from the PCR reads. The repertoire holds under 40,000 clones, with around a sixth as singletons. This receptor was taken from a female donor with papillary thyroid cancer or a benign thyroid nodule (not recorded which). Some clones in this sample may be carry-over from other donors' samples. The chain recombines TRBV2 with TRBJ2-7; TRBD2 aligns across 8 bases. Sequenced: blood. In DNA, the CDR3 is TGTGCCAGCAGACCCCGGGGGGGGAGTTACGAGCAGTACTTC. Encoded protein: CASRPRGGSYEQYF.